Listed below are T cell receptor beta chains from one sample, sequenced in a study of T cell responses to AZD1222 COVID-19 vaccine. Data came from immunoSEQ multiplex PCR; TCRdb stores just in-frame clones and leaves some out. The sample has about 86,000 clones, around 90% seen once. The sequencing here drew on peripheral blood, taken on day 0 of AZD1222 vaccination. The receptors originated from an adult in good health. The CDR3 runs from the conserved cysteine through the conserved F or W. A D gene is named only where the DNA matches it firmly. Rows give clone size only sometimes, using once, few, many, or a class for an expanded clone.

V gene	J gene	clone size	D gene	CDR3 protein	CDR3 DNA
TRBV2	TRBJ2-2	.	TRBD2	CASSDVSSGGPTGELFF	TGTGCCAGCAGTGATGTTAGTAGCGGGGGCCCCACCGGGGAGCTGTTTTTT
TRBV10-3	TRBJ2-2	.	.	CAISSTGELFF	TGTGCCATCAGCTCCACCGGGGAGCTGTTTTTT
TRBV6-5	TRBJ1-2	.	.	CASSSSTVLGYTF	.
TRBV2	TRBJ1-5	.	TRBD1	CASGTGPQPQHF	TGTGCCAGCGGGACAGGGCCTCAGCCCCAGCATTTT
TRBV18	TRBJ1-4	.	.	CASSRQATNEKLFF	TGTGCCAGCTCACGACAAGCAACTAATGAAAAACTGTTTTTT
TRBV7-6	TRBJ2-3	.	TRBD2	CASSLDQRGGPDTQYF	TGTGCCAGCAGCTTAGATCAGCGGGGGGGCCCAGATACGCAGTATTTT
TRBV6-5	TRBJ1-1	.	.	CASSRPGGEAFF	TGTGCCAGCAGTCGCCCCGGAGGGGAAGCTTTCTTT
TRBV5-1	TRBJ1-1	.	.	CASSHPGNTEAFF	TGCGCCAGCAGCCATCCAGGGAACACTGAAGCTTTCTTT
TRBV7-9	TRBJ1-6	.	.	CASSLAGVGNSPLHF	TGTGCCAGCAGCTTAGCGGGGGTTGGGAATTCACCCCTCCACTTT
TRBV14	TRBJ1-2	.	TRBD1	CASSPTTGGYGYTF	TGTGCCAGCAGCCCGACGACAGGGGGATACGGCTACACCTTC
TRBV5-1	TRBJ1-2	.	TRBD1	CASSNGQGAYGYTF	TGCGCCAGCAGCAACGGACAGGGGGCTTATGGCTACACCTTC
TRBV2	TRBJ1-3	.	.	CASRGPTENTIYF	TGTGCCAGCAGGGGCCCTACGGAAAACACCATATATTTT
TRBV5-1	TRBJ2-1	.	.	CASSVRLASWDEQFF	TGCGCCAGCAGCGTCCGCCTAGCAAGTTGGGATGAGCAGTTCTTC
TRBV7-6	TRBJ2-7	.	.	CASSLGAGPYEQYF	TGTGCCAGCAGCTTAGGGGCAGGACCCTACGAGCAGTACTTC
TRBV28	TRBJ1-2	.	TRBD1	CASSPPGTGAAYGYTF	TGTGCCAGCAGTCCACCGGGGACAGGGGCGGCCTATGGCTACACCTTC
TRBV7-3	TRBJ1-1	.	TRBD1	CASSLVQGSEAFF	TGTGCCAGCAGCCTAGTACAGGGGAGTGAAGCTTTCTTT
TRBV5-6	TRBJ2-7	.	.	CASSLSGIREQYF	TGTGCCAGCAGCTTGTCGGGGATTAGGGAGCAGTACTTC
TRBV5-1	TRBJ2-1	.	.	CASRPWNLDAYNEQFF	TGCGCCAGCAGACCATGGAATTTAGACGCCTACAATGAGCAGTTCTTC
TRBV11-2	TRBJ1-1	.	.	CASSLVSGVGTEAFF	TGTGCCAGCAGCTTAGTATCGGGGGTGGGCACTGAAGCTTTCTTT
TRBV28	TRBJ1-5	.	.	CASSSANQPQHF	TGTGCCAGCAGTTCCGCCAATCAGCCCCAGCATTTT
TRBV28	TRBJ2-2	.	.	CASSLKVPGELFF	TGTGCCAGCAGTTTAAAAGTCCCCGGGGAGCTGTTTTTT
TRBV29-1	TRBJ1-3	.	TRBD1	CSVNQGAGNTIYF	TGCAGCGTCAACCAGGGGGCTGGAAACACCATATATTTT
TRBV19	TRBJ2-2	.	.	CASSLGTGELFF	TGTGCCAGTAGTTTAGGGACCGGGGAGCTGTTTTTT
TRBV5-8	TRBJ2-7	.	TRBD1	CASSIPGQAETYEQYF	TGTGCCAGCAGCATCCCTGGACAGGCGGAAACCTACGAGCAGTACTTC
TRBV7-6	TRBJ2-7	once	.	CASSWGESSYEQYF	TGTGCCAGCAGCTGGGGGGAGAGCTCCTACGAGCAGTACTTC
TRBV7-9	TRBJ1-2	once	.	CASSLEGLAGVRNYGYTF	TGTGCCAGCAGCTTAGAAGGTCTGGCAGGCGTTAGGAACTATGGCTACACCTTC
TRBV6-5	TRBJ1-1	.	.	CASSSGAAGVTEAFF	TGTGCCAGCAGTTCGGGGGCCGCTGGGGTCACTGAAGCTTTCTTT
TRBV6-1	TRBJ1-4	.	.	CASSEARNTGLGEKLFF	TGTGCCAGCAGTGAAGCCCGCAATACAGGGCTGGGTGAAAAACTGTTTTTT
TRBV7-9	TRBJ1-1	.	TRBD1	CASRKAGGLDTEAFF	TGTGCCAGCAGGAAGGCAGGGGGCTTGGACACTGAAGCTTTCTTT
TRBV6-5	TRBJ2-3	.	TRBD2	CASSSQAGGTDTQYF	TGTGCCAGCAGTTCTCAGGCGGGAGGAACAGATACGCAGTATTTT
TRBV28	TRBJ1-4	.	TRBD1	CASSSAAGTGLGKLFF	TGTGCCAGCAGTTCTGCGGCCGGGACAGGTTTGGGAAAACTGTTTTTT
TRBV6-5	TRBJ1-5	.	.	CASRPDRNQPQHF	TGTGCCAGCAGACCCGACAGAAATCAGCCCCAGCATTTT
TRBV3-1/TRBV3-2	TRBJ2-1	.	.	CASSYRSGSGEQFF	TGTGCCAGCAGTTACCGATCTGGGAGTGGTGAGCAGTTCTTC
TRBV5-1	TRBJ2-7	.	TRBD1	CASSQSFGTGINSKDEQYF	TGCGCCAGCAGCCAAAGCTTTGGGACAGGGATTAATAGCAAGGACGAGCAGTACTTC
TRBV7-8	TRBJ2-5	.	TRBD2	CASSGRTSGEQETQYF	TGTGCCAGCAGCGGACGGACTAGCGGGGAGCAAGAGACCCAGTACTTC
TRBV7-3	TRBJ2-1	.	TRBD1	CASSLGQGGYNEQFF	TGTGCCAGCAGCTTAGGACAGGGCGGGTACAATGAGCAGTTCTTC
TRBV10-2	TRBJ2-7	.	.	CASSETARHEQYF	TGCGCCAGCAGTGAGACCGCGAGGCACGAGCAGTACTTC
TRBV7-9	TRBJ1-2	.	.	CASSFSPGRPNYGYTF	TGTGCCAGCAGCTTTTCACCGGGACGCCCGAACTATGGCTACACCTTC
TRBV20-1	TRBJ2-3	.	.	CSASFQPAGLTQYF	TGCAGTGCTAGTTTTCAGCCTGCCGGGTTGACGCAGTATTTT
TRBV18	TRBJ1-5	.	TRBD1	CASSLGQGSNQPQHF	TGTGCCAGCTCACTCGGACAGGGCAGCAATCAGCCCCAGCATTTT
TRBV14	TRBJ2-1	.	.	CASSQGLGNEQFF	TGTGCCAGCAGCCAAGGGTTGGGGAATGAGCAGTTCTTC
TRBV12-3/TRBV12-4	TRBJ1-1	.	.	CASSFGEATEAFF	TGTGCCAGCAGTTTCGGGGAGGCAACTGAAGCTTTCTTT
TRBV5-4	TRBJ1-4	.	.	CASSLTGLANEKLFF	TGTGCCAGCAGCCTCACGGGCCTCGCCAATGAAAAACTGTTTTTT
TRBV4-1	TRBJ1-5	.	.	CASSQDTGGTHYQPQHF	TGCGCCAGCAGCCAAGATACGGGGGGGACCCATTATCAGCCCCAGCATTTT
TRBV6-2/TRBV6-3	TRBJ1-5	.	.	CASSYSTQPQHF	TGTGCCAGCAGTTACTCCACTCAGCCCCAGCATTTT
TRBV19	TRBJ1-5	once	.	CASNPGRDQPQHF	TGTGCCAGTAATCCGGGCAGGGATCAGCCCCAGCATTTT
TRBV15	TRBJ1-1	once	.	CATKALQHLGAFF	TGTGCCACCAAGGCACTCCAACATCTGGGGGCTTTCTTT
TRBV10-2	TRBJ1-5	.	TRBD1	CASSEQGNQPQHF	TGCGCCAGCAGTGAACAGGGGAATCAGCCCCAGCATTTT